The 32 T cell receptor beta chains given below trace back to one sample, sequenced in a study of cytomegalovirus exposure and HLA in healthy donors. A multiplex PCR was run with 60 Vbeta primers and 13 Jbeta primers. Assay: immunoSEQ multiplex PCR; the TCRdb copy retains only in-frame clones and omits some. The table records 90,000 to 150,000 clones, 75% of them present only once. The sequenced material came from PBMCs. The origin of the receptors is a woman aged 40 to 49 in good health and CMV-seropositive.

This chain links TRBV11-2 with TRBJ2-1, with 14 bases matching TRBD2. The CDR3 spans 15 residues. The J segment lost 6 bases and the V segment lost 5 bases, leaving 3 bases of the junction unmatched. Germline V gene lookup returns CDR1 SGHAT and CDR2 FQNNGV. The CDR3 DNA reads TGTGCCAGCAGCCGACTAGCGGGGGGGCTCAATGAGCAGTTCTTC. Translated, it gives CASSRLAGGLNEQFF.

The V call is TRBV19, the J call TRBJ1-2, with D possibly TRBD1 on 5 matching bases. CDR1 and CDR2 from the germline V gene are LNHDA and SQIVND (reference sequence). The CDR3 covers 15 residues. V lost 1 base to trimming and J lost 6 bases, with 15 bases between them. Written as DNA, the CDR3 is TGTGCCAGTAGTATAGGGCCCGGGCAGGGCGATGGCTACACCTTC. Its translation: CASSIGPGQGDGYTF.

Here the CDR3 DNA reads TGTGCCAGCACCAAAGCGAACAGGGTATTTAATTCACCCCTCCACTTT. Protein: CASTKANRVFNSPLHF. V gene TRBV7-2 combines with J gene TRBJ1-6, with D possibly being TRBD1 (6 bases). CDR3 length: 16 amino acids. The germline V and J ends were trimmed by 7 bases and 6 bases, with 19 bases remaining between them. CDR1 and CDR2 (germline): SGHTA, FQGNSA.

This chain connects TRBV7-9 to TRBJ2-5; tentative D call: TRBD2 (6 bases). V was shortened by 1 base and J by 5 bases, with 8 bases between the two germline ends. Looked up from germline, CDR1 is SEHNR and CDR2 is FQNEAQ (reference sequence). This CDR3 region has 13 residues. The CDR3 DNA is TGTGCCAGCAGCTTAGGGGGGGACGAGACCCAGTACTTC. Encoded protein: CASSLGGDETQYF.

The chain joins TRBV18 to TRBJ2-5; D possibly corresponds to TRBD2 (7 bases). The CDR3 sequence is 16 residues long. The germline CDR1 and CDR2 sequences are KGHSH and LQKENI. V lost 0 bases to trimming and J lost 0 bases, with 11 bases between them. Here the CDR3 DNA reads TGTGCCAGCTCACCACCGGGAGGGGGGTACCAAGAGACCCAGTACTTC. It encodes CASSPPGGGYQETQYF.

V is TRBV6-5 and J is TRBJ1-3, with unresolved D. The V and J ends lost 8 bases and 0 bases respectively, with 11 bases between them. This CDR3 has 14 residues. Germline-derived CDR1 and CDR2 are MNHEY and SVGAGI. For the CDR3, the DNA is TGTGCCAGCGCTTTGAGTCGCTCTGGAAACACCATATATTTT. Its translation is CASALSRSGNTIYF.

The chain joins TRBV18 to TRBJ2-5, with D possibly being TRBD1 (6 bases). The CDR3 totals 16 residues. The V end was cut by 5 bases, the J end by 5 bases, with 21 bases between. Per germline, CDR1 KGHSH and CDR2 LQKENI. The CDR3 reads CASSSFVQGSGETQYF. The CDR3 DNA reads as TGTGCCAGCTCATCCTTCGTACAGGGTAGTGGTGAGACCCAGTACTTC.

This chain connects TRBV2 to TRBJ2-7, with D possibly matching TRBD2 (6 bases). The ends were cut back, 6 bases at V and 2 bases at J, with 11 bases in the middle. The CDR3 contains 13 residues. Germline CDR1 SNHLY, CDR2 FYNNEI. The CDR3 DNA is TGTGCCAGCAGCCCGCCGGGGGCCTACGAGCAGTACTTC. This codes for CASSPPGAYEQYF.

The chain recombines TRBV12-2 with TRBJ2-7; the table's D call TRBD2 went unverified against the DNA. TRBV12-2 is given as a pseudogene. This CDR3 is 17 amino acids long. The CDR3 region has the DNA TGTGCAAGTCGCTCTACAAAAGGGCGCGGGACGGAGTACGAGCAGTACTTC. Its protein is CASRSTKGRGTEYEQYF.

The J gene is TRBJ2-7, the V gene TRBV5-1; 8 nucleotides agree with TRBD1. Unmatched junction bases numbered 7, after V lost 4 bases and J lost 7 bases. The V gene's germline CDR1 is SGHRS and CDR2 YFSETQ. CDR3 size: 13 residues. The DNA of the CDR3 is TGCGCCAGCAGCGAACAGGGGGAAGGAGAGCAGTACTTC. It encodes CASSEQGEGEQYF.

As to this clone: One end of the junction fails to match germline, which may point to a read error. This sequence joins TRBV15 and TRBJ2-4; TRBD2 aligns across 13 bases. Germline lookup yields CDR1 LNHNV and CDR2 YYDKDF (reference sequence). There are 14 residues in the CDR3. The CDR3 protein is CATSRDRTSGSWDF. The CDR3 DNA reads TGTGCCACCAGCAGAGACAGGACTAGCGGGAGCTGGGACTTC. Based on the CDR3 plus reference TRBV15 and TRBJ2-4, the full variable domain is DAMVIQNPRYQVTQFGKPVTLSCSQTLNHNVMYWYQQKSSQAPKLLFHYYDKDFNNEADTPDNFQSRRPNTSFCFLDIRSPGLGDTAMYLCATSRDRTSGSWDFGAGTRLSVL.

This clone was found once. Here the CDR3 reads CASKEGGTEAFF. CDR3 sequence (DNA): TGTGCCAGCAAGGAGGGAGGAACTGAAGCTTTCTTT. The chain employs TRBV6-5 and TRBJ1-1, with D unresolved. Germline-derived CDR1 and CDR2 are MNHEY and SVGAGI. V lost 7 bases to trimming and J lost 5 bases, with 11 bases between them. The CDR3 totals 12 residues.

This chain uses TRBV10-3 with TRBJ2-7, with D tentatively TRBD1 (5 bases). CDR3 length: 14 residues. Germline CDR1 reads ENHRY; CDR2 reads SYGVKD. The V end lost 4 bases, the J end lost 4 bases, and 14 bases lay between the germline ends. The CDR3 bases are TGTGCCATCAGTGGTACAGGCAGTGGGTACGAGCAGTACTTC. Translated: CAISGTGSGYEQYF.

The chain employs TRBV7-2 and TRBJ2-5; 9 bases map to TRBD1. Near its end, the DNA agrees better with TRBJ2-7, so the J call may be wrong. This CDR3 comprises 16 residues. Germline CDR1 is SGHTA and CDR2 is FQGNSA. The CDR3 sequence: CASSFTKGTGTNEQYF. The CDR3, as DNA: TGTGCCAGCAGCTTCACTAAAGGGACAGGGACTAACGAGCAGTACTTC.

V is TRBV9 and J is TRBJ2-3, with 7 bases identical to TRBD2. V trimming: 4 bases; J trimming: 0 bases; junction bases outside the gene matches: 8. CDR1 is SGDLS, CDR2 YYNGEE, per germline. CDR3 length equals 16 residues. The CDR3 is CASSRRPAGSTDTQYF. The DNA of the CDR3 is TGTGCCAGCAGCCGAAGACCAGCGGGAAGCACAGATACGCAGTATTTT.

V is TRBV2 and J is TRBJ1-1, with no clear D. Germline values: CDR1 SNHLY, CDR2 FYNNEI. The V gene lost 3 bases and the J gene lost 1 base, with 12 bases spanning the gap. The CDR3 contains 15 residues. CDR3 in DNA: TGTGCCAGCAGTGAGACCGGGGTTGCGAACACTGAAGCTTTCTTT. It codes for CASSETGVANTEAFF.

The rearrangement uses TRBV2 and TRBJ2-7, with 8 nucleotides matching TRBD1. With 1 base clipped from V and 3 bases from J, the junction kept 5 bases outside the gene matches. This CDR3 has 15 amino acids. The germline V gene has CDR1 SNHLY and CDR2 FYNNEI. The CDR3 protein is CASSEGQGLVYEQYF. DNA for the CDR3: TGTGCCAGCAGTGAAGGACAGGGGTTGGTCTACGAGCAGTACTTC.

V is TRBV7-3 and J is TRBJ2-3, with a tentative D call TRBD2 (5 bases). Trimming took 2 bases from V and 4 from J, leaving 13 bases between them. The CDR3 is made up of 15 amino acids. The V gene's germline CDR1 is SGHTA and CDR2 FQGTGA. The CDR3 region is CASSLAPSGADTQYF. CDR3 nucleotides: TGTGCCAGCAGCTTAGCTCCGAGCGGAGCAGATACGCAGTATTTT.

The chain has TRBV10-3 and TRBJ1-2, with 7 bases matching TRBD1. The CDR3 totals 13 residues. Trimming at V came to 2 bases and at J to 4 bases, leaving 1 base not matched to a gene. CDR1 and CDR2 (germline): ENHRY, SYGVKD. This chain's CDR3 is CAISEAGGYGYTF. The CDR3 nucleotides are TGTGCCATCAGTGAGGCAGGGGGCTATGGCTACACCTTC.

The chain carries TRBV7-9 and TRBJ2-7, with D possibly TRBD1 on 5 matching bases. CDR1 and CDR2 from the germline V gene are SEHNR and FQNEAQ (reference sequence). This CDR3 is 12 amino acids long. Trimming stripped 8 bases from V and 1 base from J, with 9 bases between. The DNA of the CDR3 is TGTGCCAGCGGGGCAGCTTCCTACGAGCAGTACTTC. Its translation is CASGAASYEQYF. The whole variable domain, remainder taken from reference TRBV7-9 and TRBJ2-7, is DTGVSQNPRHKITKRGQNVTFRCDPISEHNRLYWYRQTLGQGPEFLTYFQNEAQLEKSRLLSDRFSAERPKGSFSTLEIQRTEQGDSAMYLCASGAASYEQYFGPGTRLTVT.

The table lists this clone with a few counts. The chain employs TRBV4-3 and TRBJ2-7, with 7 bases aligning to TRBD1. This CDR3 has 15 amino acids. With 0 bases clipped from V and 2 bases from J, the junction kept 4 bases outside the gene matches. The germline gives CDR1 LGHNA, CDR2 YSLEER. As DNA, the CDR3 is TGCGCCAGCAGCCAAGATTGGCAGGGGGCCTACGAGCAGTACTTC. This codes for CASSQDWQGAYEQYF.

The chain links TRBV30 to TRBJ2-5; possibly TRBD1 for D (6 bases). The V and J ends lost 1 base and 5 bases respectively, with 14 bases between them. The CDR3 sequence is 14 residues long. Germline-derived CDR1 and CDR2 are GTSNPN and SVGIG (reference sequence). As DNA, the CDR3 is TGTGCCTGGAGTGGGGACACAAGGGACGAGACCCAGTACTTC. As protein: CAWSGDTRDETQYF.

The chain joins TRBV19 to TRBJ2-1, with D unclear. Germline V CDR1 and CDR2: LNHDA, SQIVND (reference sequence). Trimming pared 7 bases from V and 9 bases from J, leaving 22 bases between. CDR3 length: 15 residues. The CDR3 protein is CASNPSRSSYGEQFF. The CDR3 coding sequence is TGTGCCAGTAACCCTTCCCGATCTAGTTATGGTGAGCAGTTCTTC.

V and J are TRBV13 and TRBJ1-1; 9 bases agree with TRBD1. From germline, CDR1 is PRHDT and CDR2 FYEKMQ (reference sequence). The CDR3 is 13 residues long. V trimming: 3 bases; J trimming: 5 bases; junction bases outside the gene matches: 1. CDR3: CASSFGQGTEAFF. The CDR3 DNA follows: TGTGCCAGCAGCTTTGGACAGGGGACTGAAGCTTTCTTT. Together with reference TRBV13 and TRBJ1-1, the CDR3 gives the full variable domain: AAGVIQSPRHLIKEKRETATLKCYPIPRHDTVYWYQQGPGQDPQFLISFYEKMQSDKGSIPDRFSAQQFSDYHSELNMSSLELGDSALYFCASSFGQGTEAFFGQGTRLTVV.

In the case of this clone: Other DNA sequences in the same sample also yield this CDR3. The rearrangement links TRBV7-9 to TRBJ2-7; D not resolved. Germline V gene sequence: CDR1 SEHNR, CDR2 FQNEAQ (reference sequence). The CDR3 runs 13 residues. Trimming stripped 3 bases from V and 1 base from J, with 7 bases between. The CDR3 sequence is CASSLGRSYEQYF. The DNA of the CDR3 is TGTGCCAGCAGCTTGGGCAGATCCTACGAGCAGTACTTC.

The chain links TRBV5-1 to TRBJ2-7; perhaps TRBD1 as D (5 bases). Trimming removed 4 bases from V and 4 bases from J, with 18 bases in between. The CDR3 is made up of 15 amino acids. In germline, CDR1 is SGHRS, CDR2 YFSETQ. CDR3 sequence (DNA): TGCGCCAGCAGCGAGAGAGGACAAACCTTGTACGAGCAGTACTTC. Protein sequence: CASSERGQTLYEQYF.

This clone was recorded once. CDR3 in amino acids: CASSSTETQYF. CDR3 DNA: TGTGCCAGCAGTTCGACTGAGACCCAGTACTTC. V is TRBV7-9 and J is TRBJ2-5, with unresolved D. The ends were cut back, 6 bases at V and 5 bases at J, with 7 bases in the middle. CDR1 is SEHNR, CDR2 FQNEAQ, per germline (reference sequence). The CDR3 runs 11 residues.

This clone appeared a few times. The chain couples TRBV28 to TRBJ2-1; D gene unclear. Germline V gene lookup returns CDR1 MDHEN and CDR2 SYDVKM. The CDR3 has 12 amino acids. V lost 10 bases and J lost 8, with 15 bases in between. As DNA, the CDR3 is TGTGCCACCCAGGATGGTGTGGATGAGCAGTTCTTC. Translation: CATQDGVDEQFF.

This clone was counted a few times. The DNA for the CDR3 is TGTGCCAGCAGTTTAATAGTCCAGGGCGAAGTCTACACCTTC. It codes for CASSLIVQGEVYTF. The V gene is TRBV28, the J gene TRBJ1-2; tentatively, D is TRBD1 (5 bases). This CDR3 spans 14 amino acids. The germline CDR1 and CDR2 sequences are MDHEN and SYDVKM. V was pared by 2 bases and J by 10 bases, with 17 bases between.

The chain employs TRBV7-2 and TRBJ2-7; possibly TRBD2 for D (6 bases). Germline V gene data show CDR1 as SGHTA and CDR2 as FQGNSA. This CDR3 has 14 residues. The V end lost 1 base, the J end lost 2 bases, and 9 bases lay between the germline ends. CDR3 sequence: CASSLGTMTYEQYF. The CDR3 nucleotides read TGTGCCAGCAGCTTAGGGACTATGACCTACGAGCAGTACTTC.

This clone has only one observation. This chain connects TRBV5-1 to TRBJ2-5; 10 bases fit TRBD1. J was trimmed by 0 bases and V by 4 bases; bases with no gene match: 3. In germline, CDR1 is SGHRS, CDR2 YFSETQ. CDR3 length equals 15 residues. In DNA, the CDR3 is TGCGCCAGCAGCACGGGACAGGGGTACCAAGAGACCCAGTACTTC. It translates to CASSTGQGYQETQYF.

This clone was recorded once. The V gene is TRBV4-2, the J gene TRBJ2-5, with TRBD1 matching over 8 bases. There are 16 residues in the CDR3. J gave up 5 bases and V 0 bases, and 8 bases lay outside the gene matches. Germline V gives CDR1 LGHNA, CDR2 YNFKEQ. CDR3 sequence reads: CASSQDPETGEETQYF. The CDR3 region has the DNA TGTGCCAGCAGCCAAGACCCTGAGACAGGGGAGGAGACCCAGTACTTC.